This TCR beta chain was sequenced during a study of siplizumab effects on memory and regulatory T cells. Assaying covered 100,000 or so TCR templates per sample. Method: immunoSEQ multiplex PCR; TCRdb's copy keeps in-frame clones and lacks some. The sample lists 100,000 or so clones; about nine tenths were seen once. General observations from the study: Naive T cells looked more diverse than memory cells and looked like major alloresponse contributors.

Trimming took 5 bases from V and 5 from J; bases not matched to a gene: 7. Germline V gives CDR1 MGHRA, CDR2 YSYEKL. This CDR3 contains 16 residues. Worth noting for this clone: Antigen unknown.

The J gene is TRBJ2-5, the V gene TRBV4-1; TRBD2 matches at 14 bases. The origin of this receptor is a human donor in good health. Some clones in this sample may be carry-over from other donors' samples. Sequencing input: CD4+ T cells sorted from blood. The CDR3 here is CASSSIRLAGGETQYF. In DNA, the CDR3 is TGCGCCAGCAGCAGTATTAGACTAGCGGGAGGGGAGACCCAGTACTTC.